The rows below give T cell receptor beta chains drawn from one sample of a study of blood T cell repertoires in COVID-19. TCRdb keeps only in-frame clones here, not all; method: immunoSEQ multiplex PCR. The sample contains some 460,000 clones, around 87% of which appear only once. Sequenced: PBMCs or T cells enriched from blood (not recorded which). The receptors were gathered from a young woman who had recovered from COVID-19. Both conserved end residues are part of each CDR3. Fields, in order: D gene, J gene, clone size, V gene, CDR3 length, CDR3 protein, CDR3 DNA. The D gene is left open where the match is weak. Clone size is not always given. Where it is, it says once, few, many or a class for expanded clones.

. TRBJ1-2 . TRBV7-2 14 CASSLAGVGYGYTF TGTGCCAGCAGCTTAGCGGGAGTTGGCTATGGCTACACCTTC
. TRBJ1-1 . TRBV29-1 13 CSVAGIMNTEAFF TGCAGCGTTGCTGGCATTATGAACACTGAAGCTTTCTTT
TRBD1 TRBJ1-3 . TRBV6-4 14 CASYRGRTGNTIYF TGTGCCAGTTACAGGGGGCGAACTGGAAACACCATATATTTT
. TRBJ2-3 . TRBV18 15 CASSQGQRSTDTQYF TGTGCCAGCTCCCAAGGACAGCGAAGCACAGATACGCAGTATTTT
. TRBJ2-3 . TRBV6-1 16 CASSEPWDKLLDTQYF TGTGCCAGCAGTGAACCCTGGGACAAGCTTCTAGATACGCAGTATTTT
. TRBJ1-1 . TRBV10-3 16 CAISEFPGLMNTEAFF TGTGCCATCAGTGAGTTTCCAGGGTTGATGAACACTGAAGCTTTCTTT
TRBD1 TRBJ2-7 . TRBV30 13 CAWSPGQSYEQYF TGTGCCTGGAGCCCGGGACAGTCCTACGAGCAGTACTTC
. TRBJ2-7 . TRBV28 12 CASSPPRLEQYF TGTGCCAGCAGTCCCCCCCGACTGGAGCAGTACTTC
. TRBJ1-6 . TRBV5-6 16 CASTNNWASYNSPLHF TGTGCCAGCACCAATAATTGGGCCTCCTATAATTCACCCCTCCACTTT
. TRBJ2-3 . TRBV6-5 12 CASRGGANTQYF TGTGCCAGCAGAGGGGGGGCTAATACGCAGTATTTT
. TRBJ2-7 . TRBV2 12 CASSRTNYEQYF TGTGCCAGCAGCCGGACTAATTACGAGCAGTACTTC
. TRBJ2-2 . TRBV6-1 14 CASSEQSGSGELFF TGTGCCAGCAGTGAACAGTCGGGGTCCGGGGAGCTGTTTTTT
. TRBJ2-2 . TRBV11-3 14 CASSLDFAGGELFF TGTGCCAGCAGCTTAGATTTTGCAGGCGGGGAGCTGTTTTTT
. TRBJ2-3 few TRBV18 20 CASSPPAQAGRDSSTDTQYF TGTGCCAGCTCACCACCCGCTCAGGCTGGGCGAGATTCTAGCACAGATACGCAGTATTTT
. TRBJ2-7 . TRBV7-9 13 CASSPPTAYEQYF TGTGCCAGCAGCCCGCCGACAGCCTACGAGCAGTACTTC
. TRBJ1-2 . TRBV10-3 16 CAISEGPSTGLYGYTF TGTGCCATCAGCGAGGGACCTTCGACAGGCCTCTATGGCTACACCTTC
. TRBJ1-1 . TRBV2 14 CASSEGVRGTEAFF TGTGCCAGCAGTGAAGGTGTCAGGGGCACTGAAGCTTTCTTT
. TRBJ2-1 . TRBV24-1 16 CATSDAGGRSYNEQFF TGTGCCACCAGTGATGCCGGCGGAAGGTCCTACAATGAGCAGTTCTTC
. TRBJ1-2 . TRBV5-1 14 CASSLEGGSYGYTF TGCGCCAGCAGCTTGGAGGGAGGCTCCTATGGCTACACCTTC
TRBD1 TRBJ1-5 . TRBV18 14 CASSRTGGNQPQHF TGTGCCAGCTCTAGGACAGGGGGCAATCAGCCCCAGCATTTT
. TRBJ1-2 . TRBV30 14 CAWSSAGINYGYTF TGTGCCTGGAGTAGCGCCGGAATTAACTATGGCTACACCTTC
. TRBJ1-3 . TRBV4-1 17 CASSQDYGLLSGNTIYF TGCGCCAGCAGCCAAGATTATGGCCTCCTCTCTGGAAACACCATATATTTT
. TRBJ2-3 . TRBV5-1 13 CASSLAEADTQYF TGCGCCAGCAGCTTGGCCGAGGCAGATACGCAGTATTTT
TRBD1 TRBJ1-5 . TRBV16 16 CASSQSAQGSNQPQHF TGTGCCAGCAGCCAATCAGCACAGGGGAGCAATCAGCCCCAGCATTTT
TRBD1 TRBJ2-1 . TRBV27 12 CASSLSDREQFF TGTGCCAGCAGTTTATCGGACAGGGAGCAGTTCTTC
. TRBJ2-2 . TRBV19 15 CASSIGPGDTGELFF TGTGCCAGTAGTATAGGACCGGGGGACACCGGGGAGCTGTTTTTT
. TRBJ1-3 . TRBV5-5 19 CASSQFDILLRDSGNTIYF TGTGCCAGCAGCCAATTCGACATCCTTCTCCGGGACTCTGGAAACACCATATATTTT
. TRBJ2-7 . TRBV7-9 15 CASSSGGIDSYEQYF TGTGCCAGCAGCTCCGGCGGGATCGACTCCTACGAGCAGTACTTC
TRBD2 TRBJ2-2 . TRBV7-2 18 CASSLGNAGDWNTGELFF TGTGCCAGCAGCTTAGGAAACGCGGGGGACTGGAACACCGGGGAGCTGTTTTTT
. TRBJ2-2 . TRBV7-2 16 CASSLSRDLGSGELFF TGTGCCAGCAGCTTATCACGAGACCTAGGGAGCGGGGAGCTGTTTTTT
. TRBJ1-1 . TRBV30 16 CAWSVKRGGMNTEAFF TGTGCCTGGAGTGTTAAGAGGGGCGGGATGAACACTGAAGCTTTCTTT
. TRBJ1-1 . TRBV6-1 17 CASSDTHRLHGQTEAFF TGTGCCAGCAGTGATACCCATAGACTACACGGACAGACTGAAGCTTTCTTT
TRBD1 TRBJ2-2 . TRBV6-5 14 CASIRGQGTGELFF TGTGCTTCGATAAGGGGGCAGGGCACCGGGGAGCTGTTTTTT
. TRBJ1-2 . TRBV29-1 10 CSVESRGYTF TGCAGCGTTGAGTCGCGAGGCTACACCTTC
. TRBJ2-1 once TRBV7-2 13 CASRVATYNEQFF TGTGCCAGCAGGGTAGCAACCTACAATGAGCAGTTCTTC
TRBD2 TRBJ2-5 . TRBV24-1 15 CATSDGAAGEETQYF TGTGCCACCAGTGATGGAGCAGCGGGGGAAGAGACCCAGTACTTC
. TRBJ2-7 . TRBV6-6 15 CASSPSGGGGNEQYF TGTGCCAGCAGTCCATCGGGGGGAGGGGGGAACGAGCAGTACTTC
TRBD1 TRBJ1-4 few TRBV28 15 CASSLYPGGNEKLFF TGTGCCAGCAGTTTATACCCAGGGGGCAATGAAAAACTGTTTTTT
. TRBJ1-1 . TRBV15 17 CATSRDLSGARGTEAFF TGTGCCACCAGCAGAGATCTGTCAGGGGCTAGGGGCACTGAAGCTTTCTTT
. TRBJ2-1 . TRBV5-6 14 CASSFRGYDNEQFF TGTGCCAGCAGCTTTAGGGGCTACGACAATGAGCAGTTCTTC
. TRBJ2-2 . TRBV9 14 CASSEEGTTGELFF TGTGCCAGCAGCGAAGAGGGTACTACCGGGGAGCTGTTTTTT
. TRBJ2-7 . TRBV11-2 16 CASSPRRQEAFYEQYF TGTGCCAGCAGCCCCCGTCGGCAGGAGGCCTTCTACGAGCAGTACTTC
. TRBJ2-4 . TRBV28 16 CASSSSGSLAKNIQYF TGTGCCAGCAGTTCCTCAGGTTCCCTAGCCAAAAACATTCAGTACTTC
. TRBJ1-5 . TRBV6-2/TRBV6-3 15 CASSYVGRSFQPQHF TGTGCCAGCAGTTACGTGGGCAGGTCGTTTCAGCCCCAGCATTTT
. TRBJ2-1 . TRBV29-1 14 CSVWKGGAYNEQFF TGCAGCGTGTGGAAAGGGGGGGCCTACAATGAGCAGTTCTTC
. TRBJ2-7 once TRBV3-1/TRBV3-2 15 CASSHTVGAAYEQYF TGTGCCAGCAGCCACACAGTGGGGGCTGCCTACGAGCAGTACTTC
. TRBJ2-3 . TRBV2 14 CASRVTGVGDTQYF TGTGCCAGCAGGGTGACGGGGGTAGGAGATACGCAGTATTTT
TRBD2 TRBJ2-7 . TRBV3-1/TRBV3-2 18 CASSSLTGLAGAPYEQYF TGTGCCAGCAGCTCCCTGACGGGACTAGCGGGGGCCCCCTACGAGCAGTACTTC
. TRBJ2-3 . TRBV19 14 CASSRGGMGDTQYF TGTGCCAGTAGTCGAGGGGGTATGGGAGATACGCAGTATTTT
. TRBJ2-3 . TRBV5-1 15 CASSLDGSRTDTQYF TGCGCCAGCAGCTTGGACGGTTCGCGCACAGATACGCAGTATTTT
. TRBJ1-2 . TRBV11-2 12 CASSLVGRDYTF TGTGCCAGCAGCTTGGTAGGGAGGGACTACACCTTC
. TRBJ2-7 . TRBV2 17 CASSTARHWGGTYEQYF TGTGCCAGCAGCACAGCGAGGCATTGGGGGGGCACCTACGAGCAGTACTTC
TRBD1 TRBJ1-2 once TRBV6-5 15 CASSYGGQGASGYTF TGTGCCAGCAGTTACGGGGGACAGGGGGCGAGTGGCTACACCTTC
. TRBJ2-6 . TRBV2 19 CASSAAPPWGPSGANVLTF TGTGCCAGCAGTGCGGCCCCCCCTTGGGGCCCCTCTGGGGCCAACGTCCTGACTTTC
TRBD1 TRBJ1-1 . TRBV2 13 CAIRTGSNTEAFF TGTGCCATCAGGACAGGGTCCAACACTGAAGCTTTCTTT
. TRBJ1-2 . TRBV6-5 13 CASSYSEGNGYTF TGTGCCAGCAGTTACTCCGAGGGTAATGGCTACACCTTC
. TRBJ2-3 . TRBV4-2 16 CASSQDRPSGTDTQYF TGTGCCAGCAGCCAAGATCGTCCCTCAGGCACAGATACGCAGTATTTT
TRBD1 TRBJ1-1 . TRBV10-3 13 CAISAGQGSEAFF TGTGCCATCAGTGCTGGACAGGGAAGTGAAGCTTTCTTT
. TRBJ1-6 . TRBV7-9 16 CASSLRRSSYNSPLHF TGTGCCAGCAGCTTAAGGAGGAGCTCCTATAATTCACCCCTCCACTTT
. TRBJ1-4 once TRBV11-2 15 CASSPQGQYNEKLFF TGTGCCAGCAGCCCTCAAGGACAGTATAATGAAAAACTGTTTTTT